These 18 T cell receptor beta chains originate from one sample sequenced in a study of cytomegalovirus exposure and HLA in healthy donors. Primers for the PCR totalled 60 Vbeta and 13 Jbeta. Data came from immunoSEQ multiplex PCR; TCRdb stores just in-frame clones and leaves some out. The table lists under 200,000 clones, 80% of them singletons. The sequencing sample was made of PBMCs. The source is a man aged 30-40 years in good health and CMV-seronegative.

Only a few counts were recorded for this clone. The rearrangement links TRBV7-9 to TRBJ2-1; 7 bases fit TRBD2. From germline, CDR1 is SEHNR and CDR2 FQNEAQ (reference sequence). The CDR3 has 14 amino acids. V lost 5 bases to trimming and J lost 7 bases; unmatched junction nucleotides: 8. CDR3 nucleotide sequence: TGTGCCAGCAGCCCCAGAGGGGAGGGTAATGAGCAGTTCTTC. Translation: CASSPRGEGNEQFF.

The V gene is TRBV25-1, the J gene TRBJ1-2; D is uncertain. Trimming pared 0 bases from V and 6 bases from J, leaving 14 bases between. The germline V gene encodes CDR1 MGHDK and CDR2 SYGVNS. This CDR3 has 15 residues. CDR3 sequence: CASSEYTGVKNGYTF. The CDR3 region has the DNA TGTGCCAGCAGTGAATATACCGGGGTGAAAAATGGCTACACCTTC.

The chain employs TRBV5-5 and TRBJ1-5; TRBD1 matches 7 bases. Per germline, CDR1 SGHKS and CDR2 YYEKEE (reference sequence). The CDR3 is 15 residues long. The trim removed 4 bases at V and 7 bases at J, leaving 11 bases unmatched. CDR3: CASSPWRQGGQPQHF. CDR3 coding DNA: TGTGCCAGCAGCCCCTGGCGGCAGGGGGGACAGCCCCAGCATTTT.

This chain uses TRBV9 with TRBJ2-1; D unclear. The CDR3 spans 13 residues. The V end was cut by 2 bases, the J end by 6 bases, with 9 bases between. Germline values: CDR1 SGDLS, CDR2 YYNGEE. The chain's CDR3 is CASSVSDSNEQFF. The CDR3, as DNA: TGTGCCAGCAGCGTTTCCGACTCCAATGAGCAGTTCTTC.

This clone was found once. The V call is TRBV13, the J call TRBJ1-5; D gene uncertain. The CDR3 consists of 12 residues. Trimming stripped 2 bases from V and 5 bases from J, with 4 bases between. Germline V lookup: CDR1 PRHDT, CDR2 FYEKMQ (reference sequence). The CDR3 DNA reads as TGTGCCAGCAGCTTACCTGATCAGCCCCAGCATTTT. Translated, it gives CASSLPDQPQHF.

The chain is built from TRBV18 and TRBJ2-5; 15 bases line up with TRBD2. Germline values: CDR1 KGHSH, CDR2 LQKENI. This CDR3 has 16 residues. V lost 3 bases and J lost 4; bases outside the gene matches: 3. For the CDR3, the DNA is TGTGCCAGCTCACCCGGACTAGCGGGAGGGCCAGAGACCCAGTACTTC. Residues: CASSPGLAGGPETQYF.

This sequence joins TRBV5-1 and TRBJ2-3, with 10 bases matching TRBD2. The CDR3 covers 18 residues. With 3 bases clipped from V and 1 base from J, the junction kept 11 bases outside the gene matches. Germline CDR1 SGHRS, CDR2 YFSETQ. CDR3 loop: CASSSEGLAGEGTDTQYF. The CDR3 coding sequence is TGCGCCAGCAGCTCGGAGGGCCTAGCGGGGGAGGGCACAGATACGCAGTATTTT.

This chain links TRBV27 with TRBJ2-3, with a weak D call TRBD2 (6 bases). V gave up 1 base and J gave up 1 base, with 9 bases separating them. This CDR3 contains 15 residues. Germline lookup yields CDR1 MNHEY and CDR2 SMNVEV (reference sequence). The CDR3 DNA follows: TGTGCCAGCAGTTTATGGAGGGAGGGCACAGATACGCAGTATTTT. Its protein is CASSLWREGTDTQYF.

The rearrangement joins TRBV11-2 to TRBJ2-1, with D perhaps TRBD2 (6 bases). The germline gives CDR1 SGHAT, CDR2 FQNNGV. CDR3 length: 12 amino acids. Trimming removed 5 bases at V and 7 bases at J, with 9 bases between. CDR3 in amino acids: CASSRGRNEQFF. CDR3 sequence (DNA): TGTGCCAGCAGCCGAGGGAGGAATGAGCAGTTCTTC.

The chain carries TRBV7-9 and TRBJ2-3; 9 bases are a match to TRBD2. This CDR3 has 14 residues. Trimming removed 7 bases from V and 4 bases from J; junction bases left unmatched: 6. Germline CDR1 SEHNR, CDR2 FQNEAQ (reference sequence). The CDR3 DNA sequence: TGTGCCAGCACCCGGGCGGGGGGGCCAGATACGCAGTATTTT. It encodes CASTRAGGPDTQYF.

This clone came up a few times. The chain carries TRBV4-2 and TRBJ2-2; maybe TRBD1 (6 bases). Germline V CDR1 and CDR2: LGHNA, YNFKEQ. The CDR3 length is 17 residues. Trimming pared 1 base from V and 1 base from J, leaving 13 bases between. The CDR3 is CASSQVGALGNTGELFF. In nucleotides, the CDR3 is TGTGCCAGCAGCCAAGTGGGGGCCCTAGGGAACACCGGGGAGCTGTTTTTT.

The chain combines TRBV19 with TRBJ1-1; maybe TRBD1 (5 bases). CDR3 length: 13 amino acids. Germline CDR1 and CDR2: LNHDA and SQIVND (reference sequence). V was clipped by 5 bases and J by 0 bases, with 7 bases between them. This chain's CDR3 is CASSPRVNTEAFF. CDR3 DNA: TGTGCCAGTAGTCCCAGGGTGAACACTGAAGCTTTCTTT.

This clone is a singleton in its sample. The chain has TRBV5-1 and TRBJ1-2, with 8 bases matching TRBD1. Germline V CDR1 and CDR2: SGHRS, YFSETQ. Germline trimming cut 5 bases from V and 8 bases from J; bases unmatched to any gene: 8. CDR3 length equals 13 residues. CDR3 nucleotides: TGCGCCAGCAGTCCCACAGGGGGTTTAGGCTACACCTTC. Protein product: CASSPTGGLGYTF. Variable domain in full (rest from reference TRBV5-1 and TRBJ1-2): KAGVTQTPRYLIKTRGQQVTLSCSPISGHRSVSWYQQTPGQGLQFLFEYFSETQRNKGNFPGRFSGRQFSNSRSEMNVSTLELGDSALYLCASSPTGGLGYTFGSGTRLTVV.

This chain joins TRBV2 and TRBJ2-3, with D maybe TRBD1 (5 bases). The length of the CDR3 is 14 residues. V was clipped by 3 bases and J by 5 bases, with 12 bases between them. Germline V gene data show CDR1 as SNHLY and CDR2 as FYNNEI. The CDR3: CASSEAGLRDTQYF. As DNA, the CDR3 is TGTGCCAGCAGTGAGGCAGGGCTGAGAGATACGCAGTATTTT.

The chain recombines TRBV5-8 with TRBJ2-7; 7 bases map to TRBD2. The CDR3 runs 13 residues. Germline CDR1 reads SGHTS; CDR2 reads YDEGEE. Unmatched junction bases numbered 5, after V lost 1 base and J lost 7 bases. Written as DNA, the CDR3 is TGTGCCAGCAGCTTGTACCTGCGGGGGGAGCAGTACTTC. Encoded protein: CASSLYLRGEQYF. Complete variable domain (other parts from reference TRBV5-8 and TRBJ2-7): EAGVTQSPTHLIKTRGQQATLRCSPISGHTSVYWYQQALGLGLQFLLWYDEGEERNRGNFPPRFSGRQFPNYSSELNVNALELEDSALYLCASSLYLRGEQYFGPGTRLTVT.

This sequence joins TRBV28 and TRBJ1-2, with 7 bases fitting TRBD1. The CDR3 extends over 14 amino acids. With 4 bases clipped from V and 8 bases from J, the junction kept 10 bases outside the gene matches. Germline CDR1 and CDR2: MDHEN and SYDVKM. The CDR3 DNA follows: TGTGCCAGCAGTTCCGATACAGGGGTTCGGGGCTACACCTTC. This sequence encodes CASSSDTGVRGYTF.

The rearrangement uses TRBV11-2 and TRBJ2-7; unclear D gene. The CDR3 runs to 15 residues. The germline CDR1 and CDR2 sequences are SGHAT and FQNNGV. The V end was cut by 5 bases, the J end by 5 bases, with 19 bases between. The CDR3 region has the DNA TGTGCCAGCAGCCCCAACCGAGGCCTAGTAGACGAGCAGTACTTC. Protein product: CASSPNRGLVDEQYF.

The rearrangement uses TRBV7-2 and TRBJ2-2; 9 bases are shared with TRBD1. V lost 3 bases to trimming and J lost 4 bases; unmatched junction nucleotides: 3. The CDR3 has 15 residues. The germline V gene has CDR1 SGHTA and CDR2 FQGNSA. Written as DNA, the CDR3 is TGTGCCAGCAGCTTCCGGGACAGGGTCACCGGGGAGCTGTTTTTT. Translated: CASSFRDRVTGELFF.